This is a list of T cell receptor beta chains from one sample in a study of T cell changes during pregnancy in multiple sclerosis. The method was immunoSEQ multiplex PCR; TCRdb's version includes in-frame clones alone and lacks a portion of them. Of approximately 44,000 clones in the sample, 75% to 95% were seen once. The specimen comprised CD4+ T cells from peripheral blood mononuclear cells, sampled in the second trimester of pregnancy. The receptors shown here come from a female donor in good health, enrolled as a control in a pregnancy study. Both conserved end residues are part of each CDR3. Each record gives: D gene, J gene, clone size, V gene, CDR3 DNA, CDR3 protein. A D gene is named only where the DNA matches it firmly. Rows may omit the clone size; those that give it use once, few, many or a size class.

>-|TRBJ1-2|-|TRBV30
TGTGCCTGGAGTGTACTAGGGGGGGGAAATTATGGCTACACCTTC
CAWSVLGGGNYGYTF
>TRBD2|TRBJ2-3|-|TRBV10-3
TGTGCCACGACGACTAGCGGGGGTACAGATACGCAGTATTTT
CATTTSGGTDTQYF
>-|TRBJ2-7|few|TRBV29-1
TGCAGCGTACAGGGCCCATACGAGCAGTACTTC
CSVQGPYEQYF
>TRBD2|TRBJ2-1|once|TRBV5-4
TGTGCCAGCAGCCCGTTAGCGGGGAGATCCGATGAGCAGTTCTTC
CASSPLAGRSDEQFF
>TRBD1|TRBJ2-6|few|TRBV7-9
TGTGCCAGCAGCTTACCCAGGGGGCCTCACGCGGCTGGGGCCAACGTCCTGACTTTC
CASSLPRGPHAAGANVLTF
>TRBD1|TRBJ1-1|-|TRBV5-1
TGCGCCAGCAGCCTGCCCGGGACAGGGGTTACTGAAGCTTTCTTT
CASSLPGTGVTEAFF
>-|TRBJ1-1|-|TRBV11-3
TGTGCCAGCAGCTCGTTCCCCAGGGGAAAAGCTTTCTTT
CASSSFPRGKAFF
>-|TRBJ2-7|-|TRBV28
TGTGCCAGCAGTTTTACTAGCAGCTACGAGCAGTACTTC
CASSFTSSYEQYF
>-|TRBJ1-4|-|TRBV28
TGTGCCAGCCGCGGAACGTTTGAAAAACTGTTTTTT
CASRGTFEKLFF
>-|TRBJ2-7|-|TRBV7-2
TGTGCCAGCAGCCCCCGCGTGACCTACGAGCAGTACTTC
CASSPRVTYEQYF
>TRBD1|TRBJ2-7|-|TRBV27
TGTGCCAGCAGAAAGACAGGGGCCTACGAGCAGTACTTC
CASRKTGAYEQYF
>TRBD2|TRBJ2-1|-|TRBV4-3
TGCGCCAGCAGCCAAACCGGACTAGCGGGAAGAGAGCAGTTCTTC
CASSQTGLAGREQFF
>-|TRBJ2-5|-|TRBV2
TGTGCCAGCAGTGTCTCGGGAGAGACCCAGTACTTC
CASSVSGETQYF
>-|TRBJ1-1|-|TRBV7-9
TGTGCCAGCAGCTTAAGCGGTTCGTTGGGCACTGAAGCTTTCTTT
CASSLSGSLGTEAFF
>TRBD2|TRBJ2-1|-|TRBV28
TGTGCCAGCAGTTTAATTCGGCGGGGGTTGATAGGGAGTGAGCAGTTCTTC
CASSLIRRGLIGSEQFF
>TRBD2|TRBJ2-3|once|TRBV13
TGTGCCAGCAGCTTTCGGACTAGCGTTCCTAGCACAGATACGCAGTATTTT
CASSFRTSVPSTDTQYF
>-|TRBJ2-7|-|TRBV7-2
TGTGCCAGCAGCCTAGGGGCAACGGTCATAGTTGACGAGCAGTACTTC
CASSLGATVIVDEQYF
>-|TRBJ2-1|-|TRBV2
TGTGCCAGCATTCGCTACAATGAGCAGTTCTTC
CASIRYNEQFF
>-|TRBJ1-3|-|TRBV6-5
TGTGCCAGCAGTTACGATCACTCATCCTCTGGAAACACCATATATTTT
CASSYDHSSSGNTIYF
>-|TRBJ2-7|-|TRBV15
TGTGCCACCAGCAGTTGGACAAGCCTTACCTACGAGCAGTACTTC
CATSSWTSLTYEQYF
>TRBD2|TRBJ2-1|-|TRBV7-7
TGTGCTAGCAGCCCCGTTAGCGGGGGCCATGAGCAGTTCTTC
CASSPVSGGHEQFF
>-|TRBJ2-2|-|TRBV11-3
TGTGCCAGCAGTCGGGACTCCCTGACCGGGGAGCTGTTTTTT
CASSRDSLTGELFF
>TRBD2|TRBJ2-2|-|TRBV13
TGTGCCAGCAGCCGGGGGGGTACCGGGGAGCTGTTTTTT
CASSRGGTGELFF
>-|TRBJ2-3|-|TRBV7-2
TGTGCCAGCAGCTTGCTAGGTAGCACAGATACGCAGTATTTT
CASSLLGSTDTQYF
>-|TRBJ2-1|once|TRBV27
TGTGCCAGCAGTTTATTTGCGGGGGCCCCCTACAATGAGCAGTTCTTC
CASSLFAGAPYNEQFF
>TRBD2|TRBJ2-3|-|TRBV4-2
TGTGCCAGCAGCCCTACCCTAGCGGGGGACACAGATACGCAGTATTTT
CASSPTLAGDTDTQYF
>TRBD2|TRBJ2-2|-|TRBV18
TGTGCCAGCTCACCCCCCAGCGGGAGGATCGGGGAGCTGTTTTTT
CASSPPSGRIGELFF
>TRBD1|TRBJ2-7|-|TRBV7-6
TGTGCCAGCAGCAACAGGGGCAACTACGAGCAGTACTTC
CASSNRGNYEQYF